The T cell receptor (beta chain) under discussion was sequenced for a study of blood T cell repertoires in COVID-19. Across the whole study: COVID-19 samples, acute and convalescent, were from the United States, Italy and Spain. Sample material is recorded as cDNA or gDNA derived from T cells, B-cell-depleted T cells, or PBMCs.

Trimming cost V 0 bases and J 0 bases, with 4 bases left between them. Germline CDR1 SGHKS, CDR2 YYEKEE (reference sequence). The length of the CDR3 is 14 residues. Recovered status applied to Cohort 3 donors who had two consecutive negative PCRs. It also applied to those with clearance or with symptom resolution. As processed by the authors: It was from reference gene primer amplification that nucleated cell counts were estimated. The repertoire was sequenced with immunoSEQ multiplex PCR; TCRdb's copy has only in-frame clones and lacks some. The D gene and trimming were derived from the DNA, and the V and J assignments and clone size from that table. This table has about half a million clones, approximately 86% appearing once.

The sequence came from an older woman who had recovered from COVID-19. The rearrangement links TRBV5-5 to TRBJ1-5; D unresolved. Sequencing was performed on PBMCs or T cells enriched from blood (not recorded which). The CDR3 loop reads CASSLGGSNQPQHF. CDR3 DNA sequence: TGTGCCAGCAGCTTGGGAGGTAGCAATCAGCCCCAGCATTTT.